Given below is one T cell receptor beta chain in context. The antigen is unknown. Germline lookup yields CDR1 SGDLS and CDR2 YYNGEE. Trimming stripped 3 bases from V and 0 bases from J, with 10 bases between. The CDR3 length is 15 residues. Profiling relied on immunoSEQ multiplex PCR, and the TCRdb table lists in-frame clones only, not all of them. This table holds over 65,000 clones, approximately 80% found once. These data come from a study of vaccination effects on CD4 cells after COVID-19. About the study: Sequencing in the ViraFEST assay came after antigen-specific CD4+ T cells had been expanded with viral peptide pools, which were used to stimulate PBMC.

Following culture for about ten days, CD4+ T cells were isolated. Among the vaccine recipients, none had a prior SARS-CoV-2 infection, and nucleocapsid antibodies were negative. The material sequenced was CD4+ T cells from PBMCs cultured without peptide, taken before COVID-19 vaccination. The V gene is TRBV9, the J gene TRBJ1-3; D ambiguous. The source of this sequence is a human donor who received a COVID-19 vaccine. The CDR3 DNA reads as TGTGCCAGCAGCGGTAACACAATCTCTGGAAACACCATATATTTT. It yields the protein CASSGNTISGNTIYF.